The clone carrying this T cell receptor (beta chain) appeared many times. MiXCR, applied by TCRdb to the reads, yields one record per CDR3 protein. The table records some 300,000 distinct CDR3 sequences, about a sixth of them present only once. The data stem from a study of T cell repertoires in cytomegalovirus infection. V lost 4 bases to trimming and J lost 8 bases, with 15 bases between them. Germline lookup yields CDR1 MGHRA and CDR2 YSYEKL. This CDR3 is built from 14 residues. Material for sequencing was PBMCs. The gene calls are TRBV4-1 and TRBJ2-1; D gene uncertain. This TCR was sampled from a human donor in good health (CMV status not recorded). Some clones in this sample may be carry-over from other donors' samples. The CDR3 loop is CASSPSPDSDEQFF. In nucleotides, the CDR3 is TGCGCCAGCAGCCCCTCCCCCGATAGTGATGAGCAGTTCTTC.